Included here is one T cell receptor beta chain sequence, with context. The antigen is unknown. As the sequencing template, cDNA was produced by extracting RNA and reverse transcribing it. Profiled with immunoSEQ multiplex PCR; TCRdb holds only in-frame clones, not every one. The data hold around 270,000 clones, with 58% observed a single time. The CDR3 spans 14 residues. The V segment lost 4 bases and the J segment 5 bases; nucleotides outside the gene matches: 8. The germline V gene has CDR1 MGHRA and CDR2 YSYEKL. This sample is drawn from a study of CD8+ T cells in alopecia areata. For the study at large: Using the percentage of affected scalp area, treated patients' severity was scored.

Study conclusions and caveats: Among the top 100, expanded CD8+ clones, as well as scalp clonality, were significantly decreased by tofacitinib. Persistence during tofacitinib was seen for many expanded lesional clones in scalp and blood.

The sample's treatment: oral pan-JAK inhibitor, 5-10 mg twice daily. The source was CD4+ T cells sorted from blood, collected at week 24, from a patient treated with tofacitinib. The rearrangement links TRBV4-1 to TRBJ2-7, with TRBD1 matching over 7 bases. The sequence was obtained from a human donor with alopecia areata. In DNA form, the CDR3 reads TGCGCCAGCAGCCCCCACCGTGGACAGGACGAGCAGTACTTC. This gives the protein CASSPHRGQDEQYF.